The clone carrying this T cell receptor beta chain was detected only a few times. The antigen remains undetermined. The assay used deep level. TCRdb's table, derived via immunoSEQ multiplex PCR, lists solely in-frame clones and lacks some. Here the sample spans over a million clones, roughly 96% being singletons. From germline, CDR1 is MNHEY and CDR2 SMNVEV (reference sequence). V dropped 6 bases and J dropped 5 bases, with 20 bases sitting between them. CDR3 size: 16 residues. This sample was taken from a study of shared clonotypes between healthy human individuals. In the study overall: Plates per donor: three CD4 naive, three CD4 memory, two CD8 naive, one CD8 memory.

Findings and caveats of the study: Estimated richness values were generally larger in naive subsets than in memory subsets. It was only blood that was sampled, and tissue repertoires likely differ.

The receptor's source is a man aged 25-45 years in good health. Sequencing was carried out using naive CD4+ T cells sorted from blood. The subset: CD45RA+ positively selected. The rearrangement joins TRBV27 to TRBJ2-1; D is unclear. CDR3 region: CASSPRILGYNNEQFF. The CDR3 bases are TGTGCCAGCAGCCCCAGAATTCTTGGATATAACAATGAGCAGTTCTTC.